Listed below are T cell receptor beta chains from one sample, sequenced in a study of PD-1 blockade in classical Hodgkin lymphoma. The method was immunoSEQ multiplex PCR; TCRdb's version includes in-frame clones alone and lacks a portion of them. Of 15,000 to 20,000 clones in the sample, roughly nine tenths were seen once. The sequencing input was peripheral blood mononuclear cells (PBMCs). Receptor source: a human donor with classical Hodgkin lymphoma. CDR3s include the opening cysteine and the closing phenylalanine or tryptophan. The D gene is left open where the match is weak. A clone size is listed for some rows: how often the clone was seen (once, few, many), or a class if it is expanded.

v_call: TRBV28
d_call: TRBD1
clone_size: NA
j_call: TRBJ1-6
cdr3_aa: CASSSRQGAGSPLHF
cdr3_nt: TGTGCCAGCAGTTCTCGACAGGGGGCAGGTTCACCCCTCCACTTT

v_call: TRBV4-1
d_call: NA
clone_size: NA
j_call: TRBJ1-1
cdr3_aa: CASSQWGWGEMNTEAFF
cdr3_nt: TGCGCCAGCAGCCAGTGGGGTTGGGGGGAGATGAACACTGAAGCTTTCTTT

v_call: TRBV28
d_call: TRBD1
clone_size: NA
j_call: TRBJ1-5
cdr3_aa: CASSRTGGAQPQHF
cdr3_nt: TGTGCCAGCAGTCGGACAGGGGGAGCTCAGCCCCAGCATTTT

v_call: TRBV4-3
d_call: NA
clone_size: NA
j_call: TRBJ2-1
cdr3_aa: CASSQLVGSYNEQFF
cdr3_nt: TGCGCCAGCAGCCAACTAGTGGGCTCCTACAATGAGCAGTTCTTC

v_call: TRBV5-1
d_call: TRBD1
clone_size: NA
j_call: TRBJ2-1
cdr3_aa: CASSIPGQGARVAQYNEQFF
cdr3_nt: TGCGCCAGCAGCATTCCGGGACAGGGGGCGCGGGTCGCTCAATACAATGAGCAGTTCTTC

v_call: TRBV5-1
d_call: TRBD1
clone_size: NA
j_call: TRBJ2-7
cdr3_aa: CASSFAGQGSYEQYF
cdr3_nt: TGCGCCAGCAGCTTTGCGGGACAGGGGTCCTACGAGCAGTACTTC

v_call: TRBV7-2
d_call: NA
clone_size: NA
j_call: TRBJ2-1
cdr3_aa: CASSAGLPNEQFF
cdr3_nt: TGTGCCAGCAGCGCGGGACTCCCGAATGAGCAGTTCTTC

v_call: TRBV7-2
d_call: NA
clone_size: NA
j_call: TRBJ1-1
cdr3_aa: CASSLGRNTEAFF
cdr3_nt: TGTGCCAGCAGCTTGGGTAGGAACACTGAAGCTTTCTTT

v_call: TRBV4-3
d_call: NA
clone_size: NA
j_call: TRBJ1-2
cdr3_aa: CASSSTGGLDYGYTF
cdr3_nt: TGCGCCAGCAGCTCAACGGGGGGTTTGGACTATGGCTACACCTTC

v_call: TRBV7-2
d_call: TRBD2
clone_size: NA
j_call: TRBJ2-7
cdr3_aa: CASSLGLAQTYEQYF
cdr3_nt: TGTGCCAGCAGCTTAGGACTAGCGCAGACCTACGAGCAGTACTTC

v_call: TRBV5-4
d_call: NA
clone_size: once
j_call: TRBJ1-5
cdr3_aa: CASSKDGNQPQHF
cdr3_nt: TGTGCCAGCAGCAAGGACGGTAATCAGCCCCAGCATTTT

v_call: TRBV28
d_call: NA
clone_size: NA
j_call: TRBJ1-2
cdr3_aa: CASRSQGNYGYTF
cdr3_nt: TGTGCCAGCAGGTCACAGGGAAACTATGGCTACACCTTC

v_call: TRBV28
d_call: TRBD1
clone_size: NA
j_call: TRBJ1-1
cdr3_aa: CASSSDRAEAFF
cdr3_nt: TGTGCCAGCAGCTCCGACAGGGCCGAAGCTTTCTTT

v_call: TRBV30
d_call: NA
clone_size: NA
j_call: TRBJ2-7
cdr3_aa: CAWSRQRKSTYEQYF
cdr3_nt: TGTGCCTGGAGTCGACAGCGAAAGTCAACCTACGAGCAGTACTTC

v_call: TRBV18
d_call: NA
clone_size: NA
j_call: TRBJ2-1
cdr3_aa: CASSPPTASSYNEQFF
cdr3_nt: TGTGCCAGCTCACCACCGACCGCGAGCTCCTACAATGAGCAGTTCTTC

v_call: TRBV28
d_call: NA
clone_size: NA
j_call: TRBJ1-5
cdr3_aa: CASSLVSNQPQHF
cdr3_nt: TGTGCCAGCAGTTTAGTAAGCAATCAGCCCCAGCATTTT

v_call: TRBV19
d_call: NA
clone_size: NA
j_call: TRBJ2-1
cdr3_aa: CASTPTAGRGDNEQFF
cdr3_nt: TGTGCCAGTACCCCGACCGCAGGGCGGGGTGACAATGAGCAGTTCTTC

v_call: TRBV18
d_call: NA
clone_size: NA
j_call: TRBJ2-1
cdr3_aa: CASQAGNGHNEQFF
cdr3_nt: TGTGCCAGCCAAGCAGGGAATGGCCACAATGAGCAGTTCTTC

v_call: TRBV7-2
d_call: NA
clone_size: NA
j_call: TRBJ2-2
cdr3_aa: CASSPPPFGIGELFF
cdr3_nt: TGTGCCAGCAGCCCGCCGCCCTTTGGGATCGGGGAGCTGTTTTTT

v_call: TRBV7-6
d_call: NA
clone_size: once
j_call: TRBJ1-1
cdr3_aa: CASSLARGNTEAFF
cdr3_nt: TGTGCCAGCAGCTTAGCCAGGGGGAACACTGAAGCTTTCTTT

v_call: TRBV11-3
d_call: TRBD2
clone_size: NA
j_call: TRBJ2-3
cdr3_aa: CASSLGTSGRRDTQYF
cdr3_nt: TGTGCCAGCAGCTTAGGTACTAGCGGGAGGAGAGATACGCAGTATTTT

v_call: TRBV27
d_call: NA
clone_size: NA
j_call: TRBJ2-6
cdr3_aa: CASSPRGSGANVLTF
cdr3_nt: TGTGCCAGCAGTCCCCGGGGATCTGGGGCCAACGTCCTGACTTTC

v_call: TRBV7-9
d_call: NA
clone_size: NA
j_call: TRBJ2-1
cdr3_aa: CASSPAVGNEQFF
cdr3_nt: TGTGCCAGCAGCCCAGCGGTGGGGAATGAGCAGTTCTTC

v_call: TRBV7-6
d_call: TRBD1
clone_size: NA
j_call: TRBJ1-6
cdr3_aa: CASSPTGGGSPLHF
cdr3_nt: TGTGCCAGCAGCCCTACAGGGGGCGGCTCACCCCTCCACTTT

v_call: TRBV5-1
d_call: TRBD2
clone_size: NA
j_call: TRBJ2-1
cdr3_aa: CASSLAGTRSYNEQFF
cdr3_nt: TGCGCCAGCAGCTTGGCCGGGACTAGGAGCTACAATGAGCAGTTCTTC

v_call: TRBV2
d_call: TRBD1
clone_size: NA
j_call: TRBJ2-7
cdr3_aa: CASSPISGGYEQYF
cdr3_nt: TGTGCCAGCAGTCCCATCTCAGGGGGCTACGAGCAGTACTTC

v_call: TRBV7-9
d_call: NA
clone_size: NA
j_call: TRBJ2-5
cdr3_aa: CASSLARGEETQYF
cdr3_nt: TGTGCCAGCAGCTTAGCGAGAGGGGAAGAGACCCAGTACTTC

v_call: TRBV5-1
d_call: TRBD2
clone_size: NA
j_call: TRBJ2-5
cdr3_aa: CASSSAPSGTRRETQYF
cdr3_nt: TGCGCCAGCAGCTCTGCCCCTAGCGGGACTCGAAGAGAGACCCAGTACTTC

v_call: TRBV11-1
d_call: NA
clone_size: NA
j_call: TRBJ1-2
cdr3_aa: CASSLSISNGYTF
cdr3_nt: TGTGCCAGCAGCTTATCGATTAGTAATGGCTACACCTTC

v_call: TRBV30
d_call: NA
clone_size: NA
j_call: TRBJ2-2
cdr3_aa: CAWGRLANTGELFF
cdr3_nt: TGTGCCTGGGGACGACTAGCGAACACCGGGGAGCTGTTTTTT

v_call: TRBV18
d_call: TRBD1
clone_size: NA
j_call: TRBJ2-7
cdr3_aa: CASSPASGQGPQRQYF
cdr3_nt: TGTGCCAGCTCACCAGCCTCGGGACAGGGCCCCCAGAGGCAGTACTTC